This TCR beta chain was identified during a study of cytomegalovirus exposure and HLA in healthy donors. A multiplex PCR was run with 60 Vbeta primers and 13 Jbeta primers. Measured with immunoSEQ multiplex PCR; TCRdb has only the in-frame clones, and not every one. This sample contains 150,000 or so clones. CDR3 size: 14 residues. Germline lookup yields CDR1 SGHNT and CDR2 YYREEE (reference sequence). V gave up 5 bases and J gave up 0 bases, with 11 bases separating them. Sequencing was performed on PBMCs. The receptor was derived from a woman aged 45-60 years in good health and CMV-seronegative. The gene calls are TRBV5-4 and TRBJ1-2, with D hard to call. The CDR3 region has the DNA TGTGCCAGCAGTAAATATGGGCCTAACTATGGCTACACCTTC. Protein: CASSKYGPNYGYTF.